This is a list of T cell receptor beta chains from one sample in a study of T-cell reconstitution after alpha-beta-depleted transplantation in children. TCRdb redid the calling of the PCR reads with MiXCR, one entry per CDR3 protein. This sample has about 6,100 distinct CDR3 sequences, with 16% found just once. Sequencing was performed on PBMCs, mostly from graft donor cells, taken 60 days after TCRalphabeta/CD19-depleted stem cell transplant. The receptors shown here come from a male patient under 18 who had a stem cell transplant for acute myeloid leukemia, so the T cells may come from the graft donor. The CDR3 runs from the conserved cysteine through the conserved F or W. D genes are given only for firm matches. Size is stated for part of the rows, as once, few or many counts, or as a class when the clone is expanded.

j_gene	abundance	d_gene	v_gene	CDR3aa	CDR3nt
TRBJ2-1	.	.	TRBV9	CASSGGGYSYNEQFF	TGTGCCAGCAGCGGCGGCGGGTACTCCTACAATGAGCAGTTCTTC
TRBJ1-5	.	TRBD1	TRBV6-1	CASSRQGNNQPQHF	TGTGCCAGCAGCCGACAGGGGAACAATCAGCCCCAGCATTTT
TRBJ2-3	medium-sized	.	TRBV7-2	CASSLNPTDTQYF	TGTGCCAGCAGCCTGAATCCAACGGATACGCAGTATTTT
TRBJ1-1	medium-sized	.	TRBV5-6	CASSLVWVESTEAFF	TGTGCCAGCAGCTTGGTCTGGGTCGAAAGCACTGAAGCTTTCTTT
TRBJ2-5	medium-sized	.	TRBV5-1	CASSLVGETQYF	TGCGCCAGCAGCTTGGTCGGAGAGACCCAGTACTTC
TRBJ2-1	medium-sized	TRBD2	TRBV7-9	CASSYRREGHTEQFF	TGTGCCAGCAGCTACCGTCGGGAGGGTCACACTGAGCAGTTCTTC
TRBJ2-4	medium-sized	.	TRBV5-1	CASSPYANIQYF	TGCGCCAGCAGCCCCTACGCAAACATTCAGTACTTC
TRBJ2-7	few	.	TRBV30	CAWSVFQEQYF	TGTGCCTGGAGTGTATTCCAGGAGCAGTACTTC
TRBJ2-2	.	TRBD2	TRBV4-1	CASEREGRSGELFF	TGCGCCAGTGAGCGGGAGGGCCGTAGCGGGGAGCTGTTTTTT
TRBJ2-5	few	.	TRBV11-2	CASRMVGIETQYF	TGTGCCAGCAGGATGGTAGGGATAGAGACCCAGTACTTC
TRBJ2-3	.	.	TRBV2	CASSLAGDTQYF	TGTGCCAGCAGTCTGGCGGGGGATACGCAGTATTTT
TRBJ1-4	medium-sized	.	TRBV24-1	CATSDSGPNNEKLFF	TGTGCCACCAGTGATTCGGGACCGAATAATGAAAAACTGTTTTTT
TRBJ1-3	few	TRBD1	TRBV5-1	CASSWGQGSGNTIYF	TGCGCCAGCAGCTGGGGACAGGGCTCTGGAAACACCATATATTTT
TRBJ1-5	.	.	TRBV28	CASLDQRGSNQPQHF	TGTGCCAGCTTAGACCAGAGGGGAAGCAATCAGCCCCAGCATTTT
TRBJ2-3	medium-sized	.	TRBV7-2	CASSLGATPDTQYF	TGTGCCAGCAGCTTAGGGGCCACCCCAGATACGCAGTATTTT
TRBJ1-5	few	.	TRBV6-2/TRBV6-3	CASSSRRDNNQPQHF	TGTGCCAGCAGTTCGCGACGGGACAATAATCAGCCCCAGCATTTT
TRBJ2-7	few	.	TRBV11-2	CASSSETSSYEQYF	TGTGCCAGCAGCTCTGAGACATCCTCCTACGAGCAGTACTTC
TRBJ2-7	.	.	TRBV28	CASSTQGGQPTYEQYF	TGTGCCAGCAGCACTCAGGGGGGGCAGCCAACCTACGAGCAGTACTTC
TRBJ2-3	.	.	TRBV6-2/TRBV6-3	CASSRQSTDTQYF	TGTGCCAGCAGTAGACAGAGCACAGATACGCAGTATTTT
TRBJ2-7	.	.	TRBV7-9	CASSIDYEQYF	TGTGCCAGCAGCATAGACTACGAGCAGTACTTC
TRBJ1-1	few	.	TRBV5-5	CASSLEEPQGYTEAFF	TGTGCCAGCAGCCTAGAAGAACCTCAGGGGTACACTGAAGCTTTCTTT
TRBJ2-1	few	.	TRBV5-1	CASSWYTGFNEQFF	TGCGCCAGCAGCTGGTACACGGGATTCAATGAGCAGTTCTTC
TRBJ2-3	.	TRBD2	TRBV20-1	CSASAAGVSTDTQYF	TGCAGTGCTAGTGCCGCGGGAGTGAGCACAGATACGCAGTATTTT
TRBJ1-2	.	.	TRBV20-1	CSAIPQQMDGYTF	TGCAGTGCTATCCCTCAGCAAATGGATGGCTACACCTTC
TRBJ2-3	medium-sized	.	TRBV6-2/TRBV6-3	CASSRPGLATDTQYF	TGTGCCAGCAGCCGTCCGGGACTCGCCACAGATACGCAGTATTTT
TRBJ2-5	medium-sized	.	TRBV20-1	CSAKTGLETQYF	TGCAGTGCTAAGACAGGCTTGGAGACCCAGTACTTC
TRBJ2-2	.	TRBD1	TRBV20-1	CSARTPGQGNTGELFF	TGCAGTGCTAGGACCCCGGGACAGGGAAACACCGGGGAGCTGTTTTTT
TRBJ2-3	.	.	TRBV11-2	CASSSRSPDTQYF	TGTGCCAGCAGCTCCCGTTCCCCGGATACGCAGTATTTT
TRBJ1-2	.	TRBD1	TRBV3-1	CASSRDRRKNLANYGYTF	TGTGCCAGCAGCCGGGACAGAAGAAAAAATTTGGCTAACTATGGCTACACCTTC
TRBJ2-5	few	.	TRBV7-6	CASSLAETQYF	TGTGCCAGCAGCTTAGCAGAGACCCAGTACTTC
TRBJ2-3	.	.	TRBV11-3	CASSYGQTDTDTQYF	TGTGCCAGCAGCTACGGACAGACGGACACAGATACGCAGTATTTT
TRBJ2-7	.	TRBD2	TRBV20-1	CSAMAGGAHSEQYF	TGCAGTGCTATGGCGGGGGGGGCACACAGCGAGCAGTACTTC
TRBJ1-2	medium-sized	.	TRBV29-1	CSTRIANGYTF	TGCAGCACCCGTATTGCAAATGGCTACACCTTC
TRBJ2-2	.	.	TRBV9	CASSVVGGAGELFF	TGTGCCAGCAGCGTAGTCGGGGGTGCCGGGGAGCTGTTTTTT
TRBJ2-1	few	.	TRBV21-1	CASSNGVPGLAGGPTYNEQFF	TGTGCCAGCAGCAATGGAGTCCCGGGACTAGCGGGAGGGCCTACGTACAATGAGCAGTTCTTC
TRBJ2-1	few	.	TRBV6-2/TRBV6-3	CAGGVSYNEQFF	TGTGCCGGGGGCGTCTCCTACAATGAGCAGTTCTTC
TRBJ1-2	few	.	TRBV28	CASSSPSYGPGGYTF	TGTGCCAGCAGCTCGCCCTCCTACGGCCCCGGGGGCTACACCTTC
TRBJ2-3	.	.	TRBV28	CASSSQDSRGDTQYF	TGTGCCAGCAGTTCCCAAGATAGTCGAGGAGATACGCAGTATTTT
TRBJ2-1	.	TRBD2	TRBV12-3/TRBV12-4	CASSLTSGSYNEQFF	TGTGCCAGCAGTTTAACTAGCGGCTCCTACAATGAGCAGTTCTTC
TRBJ2-3	few	TRBD2	TRBV11-2	CASSLVATSGSDTQYF	TGTGCCAGCAGCTTAGTGGCCACTAGCGGGTCAGATACGCAGTATTTT
TRBJ2-6	.	TRBD1	TRBV6-2/TRBV6-3	CASSSGDRGSGANVLTF	TGTGCCAGCAGTTCCGGGGACAGGGGCTCTGGGGCCAACGTCCTGACTTTC
TRBJ1-6	medium-sized	TRBD1	TRBV6-5	CASSPTGALNSPLHF	TGTGCCAGCAGCCCCACAGGGGCCCTTAATTCACCCCTCCACTTT
TRBJ1-2	.	.	TRBV15	CATSSAAGGYTF	TGTGCCACCAGCAGCGCGGCAGGGGGCTACACCTTC
TRBJ2-3	few	.	TRBV11-2	CASSPEGGLRTDTQYF	TGTGCCAGCAGCCCCGAAGGAGGTCTGCGCACAGATACGCAGTATTTT
TRBJ1-2	medium-sized	.	TRBV12-3/TRBV12-4	CASSLKEGDTF	TGTGCCAGCAGTTTAAAGGAAGGGGACACCTTC